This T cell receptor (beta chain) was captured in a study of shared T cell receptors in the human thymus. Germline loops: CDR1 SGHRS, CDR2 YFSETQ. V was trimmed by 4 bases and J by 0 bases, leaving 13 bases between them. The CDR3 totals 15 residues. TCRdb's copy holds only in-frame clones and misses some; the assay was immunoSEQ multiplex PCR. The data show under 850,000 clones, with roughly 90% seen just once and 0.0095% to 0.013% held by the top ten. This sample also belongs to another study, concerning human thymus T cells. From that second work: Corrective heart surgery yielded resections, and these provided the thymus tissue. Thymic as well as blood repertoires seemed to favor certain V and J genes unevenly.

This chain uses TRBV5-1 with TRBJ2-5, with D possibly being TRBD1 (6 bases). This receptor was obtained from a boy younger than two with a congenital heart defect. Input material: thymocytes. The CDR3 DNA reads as TGCGCCAGCAGCCCTTACAGGGTCGACCAAGAGACCCAGTACTTC. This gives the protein CASSPYRVDQETQYF.